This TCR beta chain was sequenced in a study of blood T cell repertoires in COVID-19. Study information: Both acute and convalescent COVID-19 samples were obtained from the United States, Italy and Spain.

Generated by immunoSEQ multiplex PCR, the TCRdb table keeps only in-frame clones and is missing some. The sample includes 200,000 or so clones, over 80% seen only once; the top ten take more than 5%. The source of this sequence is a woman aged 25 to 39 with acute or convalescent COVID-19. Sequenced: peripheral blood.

CDR3 loop: CASSLEAGRSEKLFF. CDR3 sequence (DNA): TGTGCCAGCAGCTTAGAGGCGGGGCGTAGTGAAAAACTGTTTTTT. The V and J genes are TRBV7-2 and TRBJ1-4; TRBD1 might be the D (5 bases). This CDR3 is 15 amino acids long. With 1 base removed from V and 7 bases from J, the gap between germline ends came to 13 bases. CDR1 and CDR2 (germline): SGHTA, FQGNSA.